The sequence of this TCR beta chain was determined in a study of PD-L1 blockade in urothelial cancer. Study details: Atezolizumab was started by patients in about 2014 at 1,200 mg intravenously every 3 weeks. Researchers looked at the blood 3 weeks (second dose) and 6 weeks after treatment began. Specimens of blood held a median count of about 140,000 T cells.

Documented time point: peripheral blood 6 weeks after treatment start. The study collected 1 to 8 samples per patient, pretreatment and on-treatment. In this sample, this clone turned up once. The CDR3 is 12 residues long. Germline V gene data show CDR1 as SQVTM and CDR2 as ANQGSEA. V lost 7 bases to trimming and J lost 3 bases, with 11 bases between them. Generated by immunoSEQ multiplex PCR, the TCRdb table keeps only in-frame clones and is missing some. The sample lists over 100,000 clones, around 93% occurring once. The starting material was PBMCs, obtained around atezolizumab (anti-PD-L1) treatment. The J gene is TRBJ2-3, the V gene TRBV29-1; D might be TRBD2 (6 bases). The receptor was isolated from a man aged 55 to 70 with urothelial cancer. For the CDR3, the DNA is TGCAGCGCCGGGACTCAAACAGATACGCAGTATTTT. Translated: CSAGTQTDTQYF.